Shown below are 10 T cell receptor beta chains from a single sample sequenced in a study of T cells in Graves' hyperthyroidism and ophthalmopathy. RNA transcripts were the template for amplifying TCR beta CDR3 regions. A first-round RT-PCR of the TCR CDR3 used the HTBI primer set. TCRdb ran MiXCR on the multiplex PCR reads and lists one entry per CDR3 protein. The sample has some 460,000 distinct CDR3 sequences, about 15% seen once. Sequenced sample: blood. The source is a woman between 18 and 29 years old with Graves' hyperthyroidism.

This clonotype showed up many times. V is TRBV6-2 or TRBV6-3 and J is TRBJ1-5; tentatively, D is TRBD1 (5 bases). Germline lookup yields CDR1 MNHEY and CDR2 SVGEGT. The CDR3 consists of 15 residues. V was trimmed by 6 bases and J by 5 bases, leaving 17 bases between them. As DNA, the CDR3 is TGTGCCAGCAGCTCTCGGGACGGCGGGGATCAGCCCCAGCATTTT. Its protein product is CASSSRDGGDQPQHF.

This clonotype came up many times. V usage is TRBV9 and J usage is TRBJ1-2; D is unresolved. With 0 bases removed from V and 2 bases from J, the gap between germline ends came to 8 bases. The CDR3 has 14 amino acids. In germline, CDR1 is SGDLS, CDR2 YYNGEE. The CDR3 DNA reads TGTGCCAGCAGCGTAGGGGCAGACAACTATGGCTACACCTTC. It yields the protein CASSVGADNYGYTF.

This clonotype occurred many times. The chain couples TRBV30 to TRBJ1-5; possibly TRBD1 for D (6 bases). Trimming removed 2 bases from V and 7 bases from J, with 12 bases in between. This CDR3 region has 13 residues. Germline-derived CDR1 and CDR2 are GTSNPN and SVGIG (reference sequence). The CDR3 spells CAWSHRDDQPQHF. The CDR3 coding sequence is TGTGCCTGGAGTCACAGGGACGACCAGCCCCAGCATTTT.

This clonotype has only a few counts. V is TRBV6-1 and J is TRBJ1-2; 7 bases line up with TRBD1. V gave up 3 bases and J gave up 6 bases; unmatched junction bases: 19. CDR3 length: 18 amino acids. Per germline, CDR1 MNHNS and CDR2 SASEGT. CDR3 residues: CASSDGSHRGLVGDGYTF. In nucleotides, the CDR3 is TGTGCCAGCAGTGATGGCTCCCACAGGGGCCTAGTCGGAGATGGCTACACCTTC.

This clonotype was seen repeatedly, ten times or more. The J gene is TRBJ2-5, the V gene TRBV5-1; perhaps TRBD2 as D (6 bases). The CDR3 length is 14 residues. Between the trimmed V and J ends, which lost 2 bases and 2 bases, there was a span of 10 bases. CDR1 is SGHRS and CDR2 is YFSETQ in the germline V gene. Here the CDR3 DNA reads TGCGCCAGCAGCTTCGGACTACCTCAAGAGACCCAGTACTTC. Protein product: CASSFGLPQETQYF. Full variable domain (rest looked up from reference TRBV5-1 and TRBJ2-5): KAGVTQTPRYLIKTRGQQVTLSCSPISGHRSVSWYQQTPGQGLQFLFEYFSETQRNKGNFPGRFSGRQFSNSRSEMNVSTLELGDSALYLCASSFGLPQETQYFGPGTRLLVL.

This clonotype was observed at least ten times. The CDR3 coding sequence is TGTGCCAGCAGCCCGCGGGACAACAAGGAGGAGACCCAGTACTTC. Protein: CASSPRDNKEETQYF. The chain uses TRBV7-8 and TRBJ2-5; the D call may be TRBD1 or TRBD2 (6 bases each). Deletions cut 5 bases from V and 5 bases from J, with 18 bases between. The CDR3 has 15 residues. Germline-derived CDR1 and CDR2 are SGHVS and FQNEAQ.

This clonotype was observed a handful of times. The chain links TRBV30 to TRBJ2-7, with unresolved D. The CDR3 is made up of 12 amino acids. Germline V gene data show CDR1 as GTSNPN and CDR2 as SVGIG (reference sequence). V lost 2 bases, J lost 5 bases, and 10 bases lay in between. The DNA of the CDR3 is TGTGCCTGGAGTTACTATCGGAACGAGCAGTACTTC. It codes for CAWSYYRNEQYF.

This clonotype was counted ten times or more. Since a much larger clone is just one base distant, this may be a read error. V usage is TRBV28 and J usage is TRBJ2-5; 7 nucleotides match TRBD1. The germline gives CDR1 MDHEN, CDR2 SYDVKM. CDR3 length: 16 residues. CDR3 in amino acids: CASSLYSQGQQEAQYF. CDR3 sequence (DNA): TGTGCCAGCAGTTTATATTCACAGGGGCAACAAGAGGCCCAGTACTTC.

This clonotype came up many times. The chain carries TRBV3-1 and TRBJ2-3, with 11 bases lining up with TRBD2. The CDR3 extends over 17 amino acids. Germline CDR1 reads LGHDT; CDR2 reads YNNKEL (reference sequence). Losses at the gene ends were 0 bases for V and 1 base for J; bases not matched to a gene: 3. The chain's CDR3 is CASSQDNSGRGTDTQYF. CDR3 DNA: TGTGCCAGCAGCCAAGATAATAGCGGGAGGGGCACAGATACGCAGTATTTT.

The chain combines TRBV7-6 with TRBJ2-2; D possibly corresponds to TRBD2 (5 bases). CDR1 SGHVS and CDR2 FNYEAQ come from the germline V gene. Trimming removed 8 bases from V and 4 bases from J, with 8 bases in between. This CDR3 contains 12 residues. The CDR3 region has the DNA TGTGCCAGCCGTGAGGGCACCGGGGAGCTGTTTTTT. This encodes CASREGTGELFF.